This record concerns one T cell receptor (beta chain) sequence. Its antigen is undetermined. The run depth of the assay was deep. Repertoires were generated with immunoSEQ multiplex PCR, while TCRdb's copy carries only in-frame clones and drops some. The sample holds about 2 million clones, 85% to 95% seen once. The record originates from a study of shared clonotypes between healthy human individuals. General study points: Estimated richness values were generally larger in naive subsets than in memory subsets.

This CDR3 comprises 14 residues. Trimming removed 1 base from V and 8 bases from J; junction bases left unmatched: 8. The germline CDR1 and CDR2 sequences are SQVTM and ANQGSEA. The material sequenced was naive CD4+ T cells sorted from blood. Subset of the sample: CD45RA+ positively selected. The clonotype comes from a man between 18 and 35 years old in good health. This sequence joins TRBV29-1 and TRBJ1-1; TRBD1 aligns across 9 bases. The CDR3, as DNA: TGCAGCGTTGAAGGATTACAGGGGGCCAGGGAAGCTTTCTTT. Amino acids: CSVEGLQGAREAFF.